The T cell receptor (beta chain) under discussion was sequenced for a study of T cells in Graves' hyperthyroidism and ophthalmopathy. Template material for amplifying TCR beta CDR3 regions consisted of RNA transcripts. TCR CDR3 underwent first-round RT-PCR with the HTBI primer set. In TCRdb, the multiplex PCR reads were re-called with MiXCR into one record per CDR3 protein. The sample lists 250,000 to 400,000 distinct CDR3 sequences, approximately 14% occurring once. Germline CDR1 is SGHVS and CDR2 is FNYEAQ. Unmatched junction bases numbered 13, after V lost 5 bases and J lost 5 bases. The CDR3 sequence is 16 residues long.

V gene TRBV7-6 combines with J gene TRBJ2-3; 7 nucleotides match TRBD2. The clonotype comes from a woman between 40 and 50 years old with Graves' ophthalmopathy. Specimen: blood. This CDR3 reads CASSPNRGVPLDTQYF. DNA of the CDR3: TGTGCCAGCAGCCCTAATCGGGGGGTCCCTTTAGATACGCAGTATTTT.